Included here is one TCR beta chain sequence, with context. The V end lost 8 bases, the J end lost 6 bases, and 13 bases lay between the germline ends. The CDR3 is made up of 12 amino acids. Germline CDR1 and CDR2: SQVTM and ANQGSEA. Here immunoSEQ multiplex PCR was the method, and the copy in TCRdb shows in-frame clones only, minus some. The sample holds roughly 170,000 clones, 85% to 95% seen once. This entry comes from a study of control samples from healthy donors and cancer patients. The sequence came from a woman under 30 in good health. The sequenced sample consisted of blood. This chain links TRBV29-1 with TRBJ1-4; possibly TRBD1 for D (5 bases). In DNA form, the CDR3 reads TGCAGCTTAATGGGAGGGGATGAAAAACTGTTTTTT. Translated: CSLMGGDEKLFF.